This is a list of T cell receptor beta chains from one sample in a study of cytomegalovirus exposure and HLA in healthy donors. Using immunoSEQ multiplex PCR, the repertoire was profiled, and TCRdb retains in-frame clones only, with some absent. The top ten clones hold more than 7% of a sample with 100,000 to 150,000 clones, about 80% of them seen once. The specimen sequenced was PBMCs. The source is a woman between 45 and 60 years old in good health and CMV-seropositive. CDR3s include the opening cysteine and the closing phenylalanine or tryptophan. The order of the fields is CDR3 length, clone size, J gene, D gene, V gene, CDR3 DNA, CDR3 protein. D genes are given only for firm matches. Only some rows state a clone size, as once, few, many or a class for expanded clones.

16	once	TRBJ2-1	TRBD1	TRBV6-5	TGTGCCAGCAGTTCCTTCGGACAGGAGTCCTACAATGAGCAGTTCTTC	CASSSFGQESYNEQFF
12	-	TRBJ2-6	-	TRBV30	TGTGCCTGGAGCGGGGGGGCCAACGTCCTGACTTTC	CAWSGGANVLTF
15	-	TRBJ1-5	-	TRBV7-9	TGTGCCAGCAGCCCGGCGGCGGGTAGCAATCAGCCCCAGCATTTT	CASSPAAGSNQPQHF
16	-	TRBJ2-1	TRBD2	TRBV9	TGTGCCAGCAGCGGGGGACTAGCGGAGGCGAGGAATGAGCAGTTCTTC	CASSGGLAEARNEQFF
13	-	TRBJ2-7	-	TRBV10-3	TGTGCCATCAGCATCCAGGGGACCTACGAGCAGTACTTC	CAISIQGTYEQYF
15	-	TRBJ2-7	TRBD1	TRBV18	TGTGCCAGCTCACCAGCAGGGGGCCATCCCTACGAGCAGTACTTC	CASSPAGGHPYEQYF
14	-	TRBJ1-6	-	TRBV13	TGTGCCAGCAGCGCCGGGAGGGGAAACTCACCCCTCCACTTT	CASSAGRGNSPLHF
16	-	TRBJ1-3	TRBD1	TRBV4-1	TGCGCCAGCAGCCGGGAAGACAGGGCACGTGGAAACACCATATATTTT	CASSREDRARGNTIYF
14	-	TRBJ2-2	-	TRBV29-1	TGCAGCGTTCAGGTCCGGGGTAACACCGGGGAGCTGTTTTTT	CSVQVRGNTGELFF
15	-	TRBJ1-6	-	TRBV9	TGTGCCAGCAGCGATACCCAATGGGGGGGATCACCCCTCCACTTT	CASSDTQWGGSPLHF
15	-	TRBJ2-1	TRBD1	TRBV29-1	TGCAGCGGCCGTAACAGGCAGGGGGTATTTGGTGAGCAGTTCTTC	CSGRNRQGVFGEQFF
13	-	TRBJ1-2	TRBD1	TRBV2	TGTGCCAGCAGTTACAGGGGTGACTATGGCTACACCTTC	CASSYRGDYGYTF
17	-	TRBJ1-4	-	TRBV21-1	TGTGCCAGCAGCAAAGCTTACAATCGGGCAACTAATGAAAAACTGTTTTTT	CASSKAYNRATNEKLFF
11	-	TRBJ2-3	TRBD2	TRBV6-5	TGTGCCAGCAGTGTGGGACTAGCGGTGTATTTT	CASSVGLAVYF
14	-	TRBJ2-1	TRBD2	TRBV30	TGTGCCTGGAGTGGGGGGACTAGCTACCATGAGCAGTTCTTC	CAWSGGTSYHEQFF
14	-	TRBJ1-2	-	TRBV9	TGTGCCAGCACCCAGGCGGGTCGTAACTATGGCTACACCTTC	CASTQAGRNYGYTF
14	-	TRBJ2-7	TRBD1	TRBV29-1	TGCAGCGTTGACGTCGGGACAGGGGCCTACGAGCAGTACTTC	CSVDVGTGAYEQYF
15	-	TRBJ1-2	TRBD1	TRBV6-1	TGTGCCAGCAGTGAAGGAGGGACAGGGAACTATGGCTACACCTTC	CASSEGGTGNYGYTF
15	-	TRBJ2-6	-	TRBV4-1	TGCGCCAGCAGCCCGCAGGGCTCTGGGGCCAACGTCCTGACTTTC	CASSPQGSGANVLTF
15	-	TRBJ2-1	-	TRBV11-2	TGTGCCAGCAGCTTAGTGGGCGCCGGGAACAATGAGCAGTTCTTC	CASSLVGAGNNEQFF
15	-	TRBJ2-4	-	TRBV19	TGTGCCAGTAGTATACAGGGCCTGGGCAAAAACATTCAGTACTTC	CASSIQGLGKNIQYF
15	-	TRBJ2-2	TRBD2	TRBV13	TGTGCCAGCAACCTGGGACTAGAGGTCACCGGGGAGCTGTTTTTT	CASNLGLEVTGELFF
12	-	TRBJ2-1	-	TRBV19	TGTGCCAGTAGTTTAATCGGGGAACGGCAGTTCTTC	CASSLIGERQFF
16	few	TRBJ2-1	-	TRBV6-5	TGTGCCAGCAGTTACTACATAGCCCCTCTCTACAATGAGCAGTTCTTC	CASSYYIAPLYNEQFF
15	-	TRBJ2-1	TRBD1	TRBV5-4	TGTGCCAGCAGCATCGGACAGGGGTTCAACAATGAGCAGTTCTTC	CASSIGQGFNNEQFF
12	-	TRBJ2-7	TRBD1	TRBV5-8	TGTGCCAGCAGCAAGGACAGGGATCGGCAGTACTTC	CASSKDRDRQYF
15	few	TRBJ2-2	-	TRBV9	TGTGCCAGCAGCCACAGCCGTATCGACACCGGGGAGCTGTTTTTT	CASSHSRIDTGELFF
16	-	TRBJ2-1	TRBD2	TRBV7-2	TGTGCCAGCAGCTTAGTGTCTAGCGGGGGGGCCTATGAGCAGTTCTTC	CASSLVSSGGAYEQFF
16	once	TRBJ2-6	-	TRBV18	TGTGCCAGCTCACCGCCAGGGATCTCTGGGGCCAACGTCCTGACTTTC	CASSPPGISGANVLTF
19	-	TRBJ1-5	TRBD1	TRBV29-1	TGCAGCGTTGCGAAGGGTACTGGGACAGGGGGCGCGAGCAATCAGCCCCAGCATTTT	CSVAKGTGTGGASNQPQHF
15	few	TRBJ2-7	TRBD1	TRBV4-3	TGCGCCAGCAGCCAAGGGACAGGGTGGGACTACGAGCAGTACTTC	CASSQGTGWDYEQYF
14	-	TRBJ1-3	-	TRBV4-1	TGCGCCAGCAGCCAAGACAGGTCTGGAAACACCATATATTTT	CASSQDRSGNTIYF
17	-	TRBJ1-2	-	TRBV4-1	TGCGCCAGCAGCCAAGATGATCTGGGCTACCGCCGGGGTGGCTACACCTTC	CASSQDDLGYRRGGYTF
13	-	TRBJ2-7	-	TRBV6-1	TGTGCCAGCAGTGATCGGGTATCCTACGAGCAGTACTTC	CASSDRVSYEQYF
14	-	TRBJ2-7	TRBD1	TRBV11-2	TGTGCCAGCAGCTCCCGGACAGGGCGAGGGGAGCAGTACTTC	CASSSRTGRGEQYF
14	-	TRBJ1-2	TRBD1	TRBV6-5	TGTGCCAGCAGTTCCCTGACAGGGGAAGATGGCTACACCTTC	CASSSLTGEDGYTF
13	-	TRBJ1-4	-	TRBV18	TGTGCCAGCTCACCCGGGGTACGGGAAAAACTGTTTTTT	CASSPGVREKLFF
12	-	TRBJ1-1	TRBD1	TRBV6-1	TGTGCCAGCAGTGATGCAGGGGGCCCGGCTTTCTTT	CASSDAGGPAFF
15	-	TRBJ1-2	-	TRBV7-9	TGTGCCAGCAGCTTAGCAGGCCACTATAACTATGGCTACACCTTC	CASSLAGHYNYGYTF
15	-	TRBJ2-7	TRBD2	TRBV6-5	TGTGCCAGCAGTAAGAGACTAGCGGGAGCCTACGAGCAGTACTTC	CASSKRLAGAYEQYF
16	-	TRBJ2-1	-	TRBV27	TGTGCCAGCAGTATAAAACAGGGATACTCCTACAATGAGCAGTTCTTC	CASSIKQGYSYNEQFF
17	-	TRBJ2-1	TRBD1	TRBV9	TGTGCCAGCAGCCCCCGACTCCCGGGACAGGGTTCCAATGAGCAGTTCTTC	CASSPRLPGQGSNEQFF
16	-	TRBJ1-4	TRBD1	TRBV6-5	TGTGCCAGCAGTTACGCAGGGGGGTGGATTAATGAAAAACTGTTTTTT	CASSYAGGWINEKLFF
14	-	TRBJ2-3	TRBD1	TRBV7-3	TGTGCCAGCACCCGGGACAGTAGCACAGATACGCAGTATTTT	CASTRDSSTDTQYF
12	-	TRBJ2-7	-	TRBV11-2	TGTGCCAGCAGCTTGCACGGCGGCGAGCAGTACTTC	CASSLHGGEQYF
14	-	TRBJ2-5	-	TRBV2	TGTGCCAGCAGGCTACAGGGACGGGGTGAGACCCAGTACTTC	CASRLQGRGETQYF
16	-	TRBJ1-5	-	TRBV7-2	TGTGCCAGCAGCCCATTTATGGGAGGGACGGTTCAGCCCCAGCATTTT	CASSPFMGGTVQPQHF
15	once	TRBJ2-2	-	TRBV2	TGTGCCAGCATGGAGACTATCCCTAACACCGGGGAGCTGTTTTTT	CASMETIPNTGELFF
15	few	TRBJ2-5	-	TRBV5-4	TGTGCCAGCAGCCCAAGCCCGGGGGGCGATGAGACCCAGTACTTC	CASSPSPGGDETQYF